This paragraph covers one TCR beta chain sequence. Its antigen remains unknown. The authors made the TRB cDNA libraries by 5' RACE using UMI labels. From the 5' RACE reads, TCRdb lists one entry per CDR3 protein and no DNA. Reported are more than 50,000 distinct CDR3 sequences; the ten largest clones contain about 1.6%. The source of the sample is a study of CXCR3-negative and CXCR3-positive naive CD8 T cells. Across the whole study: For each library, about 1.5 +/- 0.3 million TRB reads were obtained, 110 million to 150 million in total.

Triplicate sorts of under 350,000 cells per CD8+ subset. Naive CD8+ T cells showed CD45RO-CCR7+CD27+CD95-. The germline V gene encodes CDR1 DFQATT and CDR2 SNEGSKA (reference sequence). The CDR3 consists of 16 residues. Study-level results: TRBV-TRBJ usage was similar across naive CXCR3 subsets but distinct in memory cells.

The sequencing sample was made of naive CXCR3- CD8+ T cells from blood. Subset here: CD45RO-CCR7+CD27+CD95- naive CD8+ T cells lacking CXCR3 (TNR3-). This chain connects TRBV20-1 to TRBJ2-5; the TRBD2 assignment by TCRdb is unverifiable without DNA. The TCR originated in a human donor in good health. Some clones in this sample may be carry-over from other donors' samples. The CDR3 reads CSARDGRGAMVETQYF.